The present T cell receptor beta chain was sequenced within a study of CD8+ T cells in alopecia areata. Overall study: Patients in the treated group were given tofacitinib by mouth, 5 to 10 mg twice a day.

The treatment is: oral pan-JAK inhibitor, 5-10 mg twice daily. Lesional scalp tissue (obtained by punch biopsy) and peripheral blood were collected from alopecia areata patients. General study points: The study found tofacitinib significantly decreased scalp clonality and expanded CD8+ clones among the top 100. It was less clear whether patients shared TCRs than it was in mice, possibly because of HLA.

RNA was extracted and reverse transcribed into cDNA as the sequencing template. Profiling relied on immunoSEQ multiplex PCR, and the TCRdb table lists in-frame clones only, not all of them. The sample shows around 300,000 clones, 60% of them seen only once. With regard to this clone: What it binds is unknown.

This CDR3 has 12 amino acids. Trimming removed 6 bases at V and 3 bases at J, with 9 bases between. Per the germline V gene, CDR1 is ENHRY and CDR2 is SYGVKD. Sequencing was performed on CD4+ T cells sorted from blood, taken at roughly week 53, from a patient treated with tofacitinib. This TCR was recovered from a human donor with alopecia areata. This chain joins TRBV10-3 and TRBJ2-7; tentative D call: TRBD2 (6 bases). CDR3 bases: TGTGCCATCAGGGGTAGCGGCTACGAGCAGTACTTC. This encodes CAIRGSGYEQYF.